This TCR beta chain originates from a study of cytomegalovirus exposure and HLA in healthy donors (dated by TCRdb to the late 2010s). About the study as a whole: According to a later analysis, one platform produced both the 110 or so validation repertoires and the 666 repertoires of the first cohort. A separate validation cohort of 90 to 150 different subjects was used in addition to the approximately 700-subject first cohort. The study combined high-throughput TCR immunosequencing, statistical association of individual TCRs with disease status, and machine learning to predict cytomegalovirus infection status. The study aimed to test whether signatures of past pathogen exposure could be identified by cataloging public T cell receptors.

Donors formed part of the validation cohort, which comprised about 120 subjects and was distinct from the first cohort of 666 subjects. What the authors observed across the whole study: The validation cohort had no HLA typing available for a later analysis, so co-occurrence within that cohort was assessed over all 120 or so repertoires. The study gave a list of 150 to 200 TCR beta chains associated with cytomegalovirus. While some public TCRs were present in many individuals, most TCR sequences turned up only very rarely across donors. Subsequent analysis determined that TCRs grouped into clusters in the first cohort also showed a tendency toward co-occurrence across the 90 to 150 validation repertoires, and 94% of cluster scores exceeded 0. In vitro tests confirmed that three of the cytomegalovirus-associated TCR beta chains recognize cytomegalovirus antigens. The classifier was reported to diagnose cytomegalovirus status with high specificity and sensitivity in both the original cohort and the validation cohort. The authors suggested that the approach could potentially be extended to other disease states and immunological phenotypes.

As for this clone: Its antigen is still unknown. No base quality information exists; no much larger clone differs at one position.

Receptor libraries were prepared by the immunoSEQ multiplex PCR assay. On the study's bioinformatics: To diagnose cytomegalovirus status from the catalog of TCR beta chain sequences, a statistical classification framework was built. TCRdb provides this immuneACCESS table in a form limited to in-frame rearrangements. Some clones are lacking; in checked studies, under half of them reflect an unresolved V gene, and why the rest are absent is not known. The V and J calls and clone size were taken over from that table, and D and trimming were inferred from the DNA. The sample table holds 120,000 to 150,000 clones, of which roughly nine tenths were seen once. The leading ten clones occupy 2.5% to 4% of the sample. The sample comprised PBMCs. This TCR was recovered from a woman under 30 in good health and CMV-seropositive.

The CDR3 has the sequence CASSQEWHTEAFF. The nucleotide sequence is given as TGTGCCAGCAGCCAAGAATGGCACACTGAAGCTTTCTTT. The rearrangement combines TRBV4-2 with TRBJ1-1, with no reliable assignment of the D segment. The CDR3 numbers 13 residues from cysteine through phenylalanine. Of the read, only the CDR3 DNA is kept; its 39 bases are in frame from base 1. For CDR1 and CDR2, the germline V gene lists LGHNA and YNFKEQ. V is pared back by 0 bases and J by 3 bases, with 5 bases lying between the germline termini.